The entry below describes one T cell receptor (beta chain). No antigen is known for it. There are no base qualities to consult, and no much larger clone falls within one base. This specimen belongs to a study of glioma-infiltrating T cells (dated by TCRdb to 2016 to 2017). Turning to the overall study: Low-grade gliomas were represented by WHO grade II oligodendrogliomas or astrocytomas, and glioblastomas were represented by WHO grade IV tumors that were sampled at initial rather than recurrent diagnosis. Dexamethasone was administered to glioma patients for six or fewer days before surgery. Sequencing coverage of about 4- to 11-fold of about 950,000 peripheral T cells was targeted for blood libraries. Sequencing of TCR alpha- and beta-chain repertoires was performed on glioma tissue, on non-neoplastic brain tissue, and on matched peripheral blood mononuclear cells. Each tissue-infiltrating repertoire was compared with the same patient's peripheral blood repertoire to measure divergence between tissue and blood T-cell populations. Three low-grade glioma patients, 7 or 8 primary glioblastoma patients and three non-glioma patients contributing non-neoplastic brain tissue were included in the paired cohort.

The iRepertoire nested amplicon-rescue multiplex PCR (arm-PCR) platform was used to amplify TCR alpha and beta CDR3 regions from RNA. The input for one-step reverse transcription and amplification was about 85-400 ng of either tissue mRNA or PBMC total RNA. Following bead purification, Illumina adapters were added by a secondary multiplex PCR, and libraries between 200 and 400 bp were gel-purified. Internal 6-nucleotide barcodes were carried by the libraries and were used for demultiplexing. The libraries were sequenced on an Illumina MiSeq using 2x220 or 2x250 nucleotide paired-end reads. The paper's processing steps were these. Paired reads were merged with FLASH 1.2.11 and aligned to the GRCh37 human genome with BWA-MEM before extracting TRA and TRB reads. An IMGT-derived reference of cassette sequences and CDR3 motifs, with pseudogenes included, was used for V and J assignment. Reads were translated in three frames, and productive CDR3s were defined by a C…FGXG motif without stop codons. Clonotypes were defined as unique combinations of V-J cassette pair and CDR3 amino acid sequence. Reads were filtered by Hamming distance, with the threshold set by the sequence error rate of each sample in mapped regions. The public reads were run again by TCRdb, first through fastp at Q25 and then through MiXCR, and only productive beta chains were kept. When rows share a CDR3 protein, they turn into one entry using the most common DNA and genes. TCRdb's processing, not the study's, gives the V and J calls here. The sample has a few hundred thousand distinct CDR3 sequences on record, 35% to 45% of them singletons. The ten largest make up approximately 12% of the sample.

The research as a whole found: VJ-independent divergence between tissue and blood was below expectation in non-neoplastic patients but above expectation in all gliomas, especially low-grade gliomas. Patients with low tissue-blood divergence were marked by a signature set of shared blood CDR3 motifs, and this signature set was depleted in highly divergent patients. Very few CDR3 sequences were found to be shared between tissue and blood, and this scarcity was attributed to high CDR3 diversity and limited sampling. Group comparisons were based on small numbers of patients: three non-neoplastic, three low-grade glioma and eight or nine glioblastoma patients.

V loses 7 bases of germline sequence and J loses 0 bases, and the interval between the two ends is 6 bases. The CDR3 runs 12 amino acids, cysteine and phenylalanine included. Only the CDR3 part of the read is kept: 36 bases, read in frame from the first base. As encoded in the germline V gene, CDR1 is SNHLY while CDR2 is FYNNEI. Surgical brain or tumor specimens were cryofrozen in liquid nitrogen immediately after resection, and peripheral blood cells were collected concurrently. This clonotype was sampled from a human donor with low-grade glioma or glioblastoma, undergoing nonglioma brain surgery, or in good health (not recorded which). Rearrangement joined TRBV2 to TRBJ2-5, with the identity of the D gene unclear. The specimen sequenced was glioma tissue, nonneoplastic brain tissue, or PBMCs (not recorded which). The CDR3 sequence is CASTPDQETQYF. The sequence in DNA is TGTGCCAGCACGCCGGACCAAGAGACCCAGTACTTC.